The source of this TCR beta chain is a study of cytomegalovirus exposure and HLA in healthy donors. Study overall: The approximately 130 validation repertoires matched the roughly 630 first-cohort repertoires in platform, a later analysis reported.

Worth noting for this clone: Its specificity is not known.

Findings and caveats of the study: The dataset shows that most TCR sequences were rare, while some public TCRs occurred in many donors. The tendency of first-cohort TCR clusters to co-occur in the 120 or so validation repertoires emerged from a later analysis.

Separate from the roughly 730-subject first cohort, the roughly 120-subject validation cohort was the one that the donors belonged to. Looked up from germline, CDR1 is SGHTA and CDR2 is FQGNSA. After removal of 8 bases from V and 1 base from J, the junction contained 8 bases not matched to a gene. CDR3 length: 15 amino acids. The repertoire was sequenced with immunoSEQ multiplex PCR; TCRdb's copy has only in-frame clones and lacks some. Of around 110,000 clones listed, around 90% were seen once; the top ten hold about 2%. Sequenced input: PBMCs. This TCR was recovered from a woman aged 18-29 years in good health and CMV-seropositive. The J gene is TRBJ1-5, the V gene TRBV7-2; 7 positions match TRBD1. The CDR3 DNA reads TGTGCCAGCGCTTATATCAGGGGGAGCAATCAGCCCCAGCATTTT. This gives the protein CASAYIRGSNQPQHF.